Below, 20 T cell receptor beta chains from the same sample are listed, as sequenced in a study of CD8 T cells in ankylosing spondylitis. TCRdb reprocessed the 5' RACE reads with MiXCR, giving one entry per CDR3 protein. The sample holds under 300,000 distinct CDR3 sequences, 8% to 11% seen once. Sequencing was done on a sample of blood, either unsorted or a sorted T cell fraction (not recorded which). The receptors originated from a male donor with ankylosing spondylitis or in good health (not recorded which).

This clonotype was picked up many times. The CDR3 sequence: CASSGTPGRPSTDTQYF. As DNA, the CDR3 is TGTGCCAGCAGTGGCACCCCAGGACGGCCTAGCACAGATACGCAGTATTTT. The chain links TRBV6-1 to TRBJ2-3; D gene uncertain. Trimming stripped 4 bases from V and 0 bases from J, with 17 bases between. Germline assignment: CDR1 MNHNS and CDR2 SASEGT. CDR3 length equals 17 residues.

The gene calls are TRBV30 and TRBJ1-1, with TRBD1 matching 7 bases. Germline CDR1 reads GTSNPN; CDR2 reads SVGIG (reference sequence). The CDR3 is 13 residues long. CDR3 bases: TGTGCAAAGACAGGGCGGGGGAACACTGAAGCTTTCTTT. Translating it yields CAKTGRGNTEAFF.

This clonotype has ten or more counts. V is TRBV29-1 and J is TRBJ2-3, with D unresolved. V was shortened by 6 bases and J by 4 bases, with 8 bases between the two germline ends. The CDR3 covers 11 residues. CDR1 and CDR2 (germline): SQVTM, ANQGSEA. CDR3: CSVGSSDTQYF. The CDR3, as DNA: TGCAGCGTGGGGTCCTCAGATACGCAGTATTTT.

The sample holds many counts of this clonotype. V and J are TRBV18 and TRBJ2-7, with 8 positions matching TRBD2. Trimming removed 3 bases from V and 3 bases from J; junction bases left unmatched: 7. The CDR3 covers 15 residues. CDR1 KGHSH and CDR2 LQKENI come from the germline V gene. CDR3 coding DNA: TGTGCCAGCTCACCTAGCGGGACTATCCACTACGAGCAGTACTTC. The encoded protein is CASSPSGTIHYEQYF.

This clonotype was picked up many times. This chain connects TRBV9 to TRBJ2-5, with D perhaps given as TRBD1 or TRBD2 (5 bases each). The CDR3 totals 15 residues. Trimming cost V 2 bases and J 5 bases, with 16 bases left between them. Germline values: CDR1 SGDLS, CDR2 YYNGEE. CDR3 in DNA: TGTGCCAGCAGCGTCGGGACCCACCTAGGGGAGACCCAGTACTTC. Encoded protein: CASSVGTHLGETQYF.

This clonotype was recorded a few times. The chain links TRBV6-6 to TRBJ2-1; 13 bases align to TRBD2. Germline CDR1 reads MNHNY; CDR2 reads SVGAGI (reference sequence). The CDR3 sequence is 16 residues long. V lost 4 bases and J lost 9; bases outside the gene matches: 9. The CDR3 sequence: CASSLYRRLAGGEQFF. CDR3 sequence (DNA): TGTGCCAGCAGTTTATACCGGAGACTAGCGGGGGGTGAGCAGTTCTTC.

The gene calls are TRBV6-6 and TRBJ2-3; no clear D gene. V was pared by 0 bases and J by 6 bases, with 4 bases between. CDR1 and CDR2 from the germline V gene are MNHNY and SVGAGI (reference sequence). CDR3 length: 12 amino acids. This CDR3 reads CASSYSSDTQYF. The CDR3 nucleotides are TGTGCCAGCAGTTACTCTTCGGATACGCAGTATTTT.

This rearrangement joins TRBV20-1 to TRBJ2-2; 10 nucleotides agree with TRBD2. The junction had 13 bases not matched to a gene; V was cut back by 5 bases and J by 7 bases. The CDR3 covers 16 residues. Germline loops: CDR1 DFQATT, CDR2 SNEGSKA (reference sequence). CDR3 sequence: CSALRSGRAEGGELFF. The CDR3, as DNA: TGCAGTGCTCTAAGAAGCGGGAGGGCCGAAGGCGGGGAGCTGTTTTTT.

This clonotype has ten or more counts. The V gene is TRBV7-7, the J gene TRBJ2-7; D is uncertain. CDR1 is SSHAT, CDR2 FNYEAQ, per germline (reference sequence). CDR3 length equals 13 residues. V was pared by 3 bases and J by 3 bases, with 9 bases between. CDR3 DNA: TGTGCCAGCAGCTTTAGTAAGAACTACGAGCAGTACTTC. It codes for CASSFSKNYEQYF.

This clonotype was counted ten times or more. The V and J genes are TRBV6-2 or TRBV6-3 and TRBJ2-1; 16 bases are shared with TRBD2. V shed 8 bases, J shed 0 bases, and the junction held 7 bases outside the gene matches. Germline loops: CDR1 MNHEY, CDR2 SVGEGT. This CDR3 contains 18 residues. The CDR3 loop reads CASRLGLAGGSSYNEQFF. The CDR3 DNA follows: TGTGCCAGCCGCTTGGGACTAGCGGGAGGGAGCTCCTACAATGAGCAGTTCTTC.

This clonotype was counted at least ten times. One end of the junction fails to match germline, which may point to a read error. The rearrangement joins TRBV3-1 to TRBJ2-3; 13 positions match TRBD2. Germline CDR1 reads LGHDT; CDR2 reads YNNKEL (reference sequence). The CDR3 is 12 amino acids. CDR3 nucleotides: TGTGCCAGCAGTCCCGGACTAGCGGGAGCACATTTT. Protein: CASSPGLAGAHF.

There are many counts of this clonotype. The V gene is TRBV29-1, the J gene TRBJ2-2, with D uncertain. The CDR3 consists of 13 residues. The germline CDR1 and CDR2 sequences are SQVTM and ANQGSEA. V gave up 2 bases and J gave up 7 bases, with 11 bases separating them. The CDR3 sequence is CSVERGDGGELFF. The DNA of the CDR3 is TGCAGCGTTGAACGAGGAGACGGCGGGGAGCTGTTTTTT.

This clonotype was seen repeatedly, ten times or more. CDR3 region: CASSLRDGGTEAFF. CDR3 DNA: TGTGCCAGCAGCTTACGGGATGGGGGCACTGAAGCTTTCTTT. This chain connects TRBV7-2 to TRBJ1-1; D is perhaps TRBD1 (5 bases). Trimming stripped 2 bases from V and 4 bases from J, with 11 bases between. Germline CDR1 is SGHTA and CDR2 is FQGNSA. The CDR3 covers 14 residues.

This clonotype appeared many times. The CDR3 DNA is TGTGCCAGCAGTTTCGGAGGGGGAGAGACCCAGTACTTC. Amino acids: CASSFGGGETQYF. The gene calls are TRBV12-3 or TRBV12-4 and TRBJ2-5; D may match TRBD1 or TRBD2 (6 bases each). The V and J ends lost 3 bases and 4 bases respectively, with 9 bases between them. This CDR3 has 13 residues.

This clonotype has at least ten counts. The rearrangement links TRBV4-2 to TRBJ2-5; 8 bases fit TRBD1. The CDR3 is 16 residues long. With 4 bases clipped from V and 4 bases from J, the junction kept 11 bases outside the gene matches. The germline CDR1 and CDR2 sequences are LGHNA and YNFKEQ. CDR3 DNA: TGTGCCAGCAGCCCTGTTCAGGGACAGGAGGGAGAGACCCAGTACTTC. This sequence encodes CASSPVQGQEGETQYF.

This clonotype was counted at least ten times. CDR3 DNA: TGCAGTGCTAGAGGCGAGTGGGGGGAAGTCAATCAGCCCCAGCATTTT. Its translation: CSARGEWGEVNQPQHF. The V and J genes are TRBV20-1 and TRBJ1-5; TRBD1 might be the D (5 bases). Trimming took 1 base from V and 3 from J, leaving 16 bases between them. Germline V gene lookup returns CDR1 DFQATT and CDR2 SNEGSKA (reference sequence). The CDR3 totals 16 residues.

In its sample, this clonotype was seen a few times. V gene TRBV6-1 combines with J gene TRBJ1-1; D is undetermined. Germline assignment: CDR1 MNHNS and CDR2 SASEGT. V was pared by 1 base and J by 7 bases, with 7 bases between. The CDR3 runs 12 residues. The CDR3 DNA is TGTGCCAGCAGTGAAGAGGGTTTTGAAGCTTTCTTT. Encoded protein: CASSEEGFEAFF.

This clonotype was found many times. The chain carries TRBV5-6 and TRBJ2-5; 9 nucleotides align to TRBD1. Germline CDR1 reads SGHDT; CDR2 reads YYEEEE. Trimming took 3 bases from V and 5 from J; bases not matched to a gene: 5. The CDR3 is made up of 14 amino acids. For the CDR3, the DNA is TGTGCCAGCAGCTCGGGACAGGGCTTCGAGACCCAGTACTTC. It codes for CASSSGQGFETQYF.

This clonotype was found many times. V is TRBV4-2 and J is TRBJ2-1; D perhaps matches TRBD2 (6 bases). V lost 1 base to trimming and J lost 1 base, with 8 bases between them. This CDR3 has 15 residues. Germline values: CDR1 LGHNA, CDR2 YNFKEQ. The CDR3 DNA follows: TGTGCCAGCAGCCAAGGGGGGGTTTCCTACAATGAGCAGTTCTTC. The encoded protein is CASSQGGVSYNEQFF.

This clonotype has more than one count but fewer than ten. A clone one base away is much larger, so this may be a read error. The chain has TRBV4-2 and TRBJ2-7; 8 nucleotides agree with TRBD1. The V segment lost 1 base and the J segment 2 bases; nucleotides outside the gene matches: 1. The CDR3 consists of 14 residues. CDR1 LGHNA and CDR2 YNFKEQ come from the germline V gene. The DNA for the CDR3 is TGTGCCAGCAGCCAAGGGACAGGGACCTACGAGCAGTACTTC. It translates to CASSQGTGTYEQYF.